Each of the 3 T cell receptor beta chains below was sequenced from the same sample in a study of T cell responses to AZD1222 COVID-19 vaccine. Data came from immunoSEQ multiplex PCR; TCRdb stores just in-frame clones and leaves some out. The table shows around 150,000 clones, with 88% occurring only once. The specimen was peripheral blood, collected 28 days after the second AZD1222 dose. These receptors were taken from an adult who received the AZD1222 COVID-19 vaccine.

V gene TRBV4-3 combines with J gene TRBJ2-3; 9 nucleotides line up with TRBD1. The germline gives CDR1 LGHNA, CDR2 YSLEER. V was pared by 0 bases and J by 14 bases, with 6 bases of the junction left unmatched. The CDR3 totals 13 residues. CDR3 in DNA: TGCGCCAGCAGCCAAGATCTGGGACAGGGATCGTATTTT. Its protein product is CASSQDLGQGSYF.

The chain carries TRBV6-5 and TRBJ2-1; 10 positions match TRBD2. The CDR3 loop spans 16 amino acids. CDR1 is MNHEY and CDR2 is SVGAGI in the germline V gene. With V trimmed by 2 bases and J by 8 bases, 9 bases remained unmatched. Here the CDR3 reads CASSYPASGGYHEQFF. CDR3 bases: TGTGCCAGCAGTTACCCTGCTAGCGGGGGTTACCATGAGCAGTTCTTC.

The rearrangement joins TRBV11-2 to TRBJ2-2; TRBD1 matches 9 bases. Germline V CDR1 and CDR2: SGHAT, FQNNGV. The CDR3 length is 16 residues. J was trimmed by 3 bases and V by 5 bases; bases with no gene match: 7. In nucleotides, the CDR3 is TGTGCCAGCAGCCCGACCGGGACAGGGCACACCGGGGAGCTGTTTTTT. Its protein product is CASSPTGTGHTGELFF.